This T cell receptor (beta chain) emerged from a study of blood T cell repertoires in COVID-19. Turning to the study itself: The United States, Italy and Spain provided the acute and convalescent COVID-19 samples. PBMCs, B-cell-depleted T cells, or T cells were the source of the cDNA or gDNA that made up the material.

Produced via immunoSEQ multiplex PCR; TCRdb's table is partial and in-frame only. The sample contains some 230,000 clones, about 86% of which appear only once. The CDR3 has 12 amino acids. CDR1 and CDR2 (germline): SNHLY, FYNNEI. V lost 7 bases, J lost 0 bases, and 4 bases lay in between. Source material: peripheral blood. The gene calls are TRBV2 and TRBJ1-3; D is unresolved. This clonotype originated in a woman in her thirties who had recovered from COVID-19. CDR3 protein: CASKSSGNTIYF. In DNA, the CDR3 is TGTGCCAGCAAGAGCTCTGGAAACACCATATATTTT.